This TCR beta chain comes out of a study of control samples from healthy donors and cancer patients. The data were produced by immunoSEQ multiplex PCR, yet TCRdb's version contains in-frame clones alone and is incomplete. The table records approximately 85,000 clones, 70% to 90% of them present only once. The specimen sequenced was blood. This TCR came from a woman aged 55-69 years in good health.

The CDR3 loop reads CASERQGTYEQYF. CDR3 in DNA: TGTGCCAGTGAACGACAGGGAACCTACGAGCAGTACTTC. This chain connects TRBV28 to TRBJ2-7; 7 positions match TRBD1. The CDR3 length is 13 residues. The J segment lost 2 bases and the V segment lost 9 bases, leaving 7 bases of the junction unmatched. CDR1 is MDHEN and CDR2 is SYDVKM in the germline V gene. The full variable domain, in which reference TRBV28 and TRBJ2-7 provide the parts outside the CDR3, is DVKVTQSSRYLVKRTGEKVFLECVQDMDHENMFWYRQDPGLGLRLIYFSYDVKMKEKGDIPEGYSVSREKKERFSLILESASTNQTSMYLCASERQGTYEQYFGPGTRLTVT.